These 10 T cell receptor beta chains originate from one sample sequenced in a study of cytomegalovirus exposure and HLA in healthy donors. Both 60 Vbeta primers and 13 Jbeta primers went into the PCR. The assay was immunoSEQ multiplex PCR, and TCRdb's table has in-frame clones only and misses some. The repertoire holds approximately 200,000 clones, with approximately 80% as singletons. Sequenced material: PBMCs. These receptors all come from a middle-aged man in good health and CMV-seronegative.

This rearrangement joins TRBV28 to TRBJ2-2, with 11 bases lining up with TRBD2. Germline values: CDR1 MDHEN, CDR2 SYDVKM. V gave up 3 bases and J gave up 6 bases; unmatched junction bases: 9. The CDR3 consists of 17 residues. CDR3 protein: CASSFLAGGGGAGELFF. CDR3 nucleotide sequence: TGTGCCAGCAGTTTTCTAGCGGGAGGAGGGGGCGCCGGGGAGCTGTTTTTT.

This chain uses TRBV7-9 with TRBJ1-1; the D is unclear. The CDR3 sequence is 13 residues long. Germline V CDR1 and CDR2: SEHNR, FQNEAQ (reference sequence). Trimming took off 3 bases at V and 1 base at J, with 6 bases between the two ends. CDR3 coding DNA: TGTGCCAGCAGCTTTACCGGGAACACTGAAGCTTTCTTT. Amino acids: CASSFTGNTEAFF.

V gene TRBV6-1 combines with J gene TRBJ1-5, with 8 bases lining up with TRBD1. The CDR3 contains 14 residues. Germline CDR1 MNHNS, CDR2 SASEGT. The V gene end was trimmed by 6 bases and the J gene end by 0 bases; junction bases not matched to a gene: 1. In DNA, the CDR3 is TGTGCCAGCAGGGACAGGGTTAGCAATCAGCCCCAGCATTTT. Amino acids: CASRDRVSNQPQHF.

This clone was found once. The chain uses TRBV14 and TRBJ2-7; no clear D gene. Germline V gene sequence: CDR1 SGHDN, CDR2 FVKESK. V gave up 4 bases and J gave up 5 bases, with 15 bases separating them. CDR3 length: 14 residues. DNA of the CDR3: TGTGCCAGCAGCCGCGACTGGATCCCTGACGAGCAGTACTTC. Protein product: CASSRDWIPDEQYF. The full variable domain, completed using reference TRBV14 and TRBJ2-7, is EAGVTQFPSHSVIEKGQTVTLRCDPISGHDNLYWYRRVMGKEIKFLLHFVKESKQDESGMPNNRFLAERTGGTYSTLKVQPAELEDSGVYFCASSRDWIPDEQYFGPGTRLTVT.

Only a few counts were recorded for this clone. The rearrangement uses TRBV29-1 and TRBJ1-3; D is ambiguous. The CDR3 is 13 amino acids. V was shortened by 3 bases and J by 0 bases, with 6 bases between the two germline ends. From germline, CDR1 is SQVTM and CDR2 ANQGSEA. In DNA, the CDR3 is TGCAGCGTTGAGAGAGACTCTGGAAACACCATATATTTT. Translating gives CSVERDSGNTIYF.

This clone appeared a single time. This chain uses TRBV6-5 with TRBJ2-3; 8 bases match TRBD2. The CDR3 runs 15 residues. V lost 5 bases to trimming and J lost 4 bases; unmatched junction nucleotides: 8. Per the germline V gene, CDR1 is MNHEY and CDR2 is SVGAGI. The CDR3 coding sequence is TGTGCCAGCAGTCTGAGCGGGAGTGGGGCAGATACGCAGTATTTT. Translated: CASSLSGSGADTQYF.

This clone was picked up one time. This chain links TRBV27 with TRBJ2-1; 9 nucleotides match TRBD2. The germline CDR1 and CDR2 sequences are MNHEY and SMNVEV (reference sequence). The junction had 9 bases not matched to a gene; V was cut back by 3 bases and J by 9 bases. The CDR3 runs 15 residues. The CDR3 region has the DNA TGTGCCAGCAGTTTTCGGGGTAGCGGGAGAGGTGAGCAGTTCTTC. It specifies CASSFRGSGRGEQFF.

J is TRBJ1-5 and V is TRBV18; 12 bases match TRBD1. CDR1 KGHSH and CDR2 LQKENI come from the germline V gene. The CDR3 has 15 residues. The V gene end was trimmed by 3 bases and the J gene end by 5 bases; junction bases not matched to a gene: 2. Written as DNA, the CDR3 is TGTGCCAGCTCACCGGGACAGGGGGCTTATCAGCCCCAGCATTTT. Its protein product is CASSPGQGAYQPQHF.

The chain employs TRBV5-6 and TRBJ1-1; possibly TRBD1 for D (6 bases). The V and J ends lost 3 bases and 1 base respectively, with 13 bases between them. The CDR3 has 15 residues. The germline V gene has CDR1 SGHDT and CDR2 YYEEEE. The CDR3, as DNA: TGTGCCAGCAGCTCTATGGACAGAAGGAACACTGAAGCTTTCTTT. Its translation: CASSSMDRRNTEAFF.

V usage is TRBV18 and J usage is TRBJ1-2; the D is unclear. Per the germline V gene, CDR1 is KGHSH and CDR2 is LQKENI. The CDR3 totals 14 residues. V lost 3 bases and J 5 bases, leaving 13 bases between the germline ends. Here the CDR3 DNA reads TGTGCCAGCTCACCTAGCTCAGACCAATATGGCTACACCTTC. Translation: CASSPSSDQYGYTF.